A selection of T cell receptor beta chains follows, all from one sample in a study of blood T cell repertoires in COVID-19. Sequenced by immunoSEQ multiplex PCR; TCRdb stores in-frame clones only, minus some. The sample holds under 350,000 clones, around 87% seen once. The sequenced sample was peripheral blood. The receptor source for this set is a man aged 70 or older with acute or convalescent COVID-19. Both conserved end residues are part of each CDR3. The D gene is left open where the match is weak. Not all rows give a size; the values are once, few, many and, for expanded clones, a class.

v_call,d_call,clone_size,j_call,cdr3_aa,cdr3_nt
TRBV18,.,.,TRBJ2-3,CASSPPRTIASQYF,TGTGCCAGCTCACCACCTAGGACAATCGCCTCGCAGTATTTT
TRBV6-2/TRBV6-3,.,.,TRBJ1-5,CASSDSGNQPQHF,TGTGCCAGCAGTGACAGCGGCAATCAGCCCCAGCATTTT
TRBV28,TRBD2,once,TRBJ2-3,CASSRRLAGGADTQYF,TGTGCCAGCAGTCGCCGACTAGCGGGGGGAGCAGATACGCAGTATTTT
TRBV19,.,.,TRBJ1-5,CASSPGNNQPQHF,TGTGCCAGTAGCCCGGGAAACAATCAGCCCCAGCATTTT
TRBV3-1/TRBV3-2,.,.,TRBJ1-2,CASSPLGGWESGYTF,TGTGCCAGCAGCCCCCTGGGAGGGTGGGAGAGTGGCTACACCTTC
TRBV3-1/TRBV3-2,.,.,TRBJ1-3,CASSQGAPSGNTIYF,TGTGCCAGCAGCCAAGGCGCTCCCTCTGGAAACACCATATATTTT
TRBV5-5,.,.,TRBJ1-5,CASSYLHAQGSNQPQHF,TGTGCCAGCAGCTACCTACATGCCCAGGGCTCGAATCAGCCCCAGCATTTT
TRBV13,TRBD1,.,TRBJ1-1,CASSLRTGTGSAEAFF,TGTGCCAGCAGCCTCCGCACCGGGACAGGATCCGCTGAAGCTTTCTTT
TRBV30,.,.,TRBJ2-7,CAWSSGGAAYEQYF,TGTGCCTGGAGTAGTGGTGGGGCAGCCTACGAGCAGTACTTC
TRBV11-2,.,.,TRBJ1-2,CASSFGQGHYGYTF,TGTGCCAGCAGCTTTGGGCAGGGCCACTATGGCTACACCTTC
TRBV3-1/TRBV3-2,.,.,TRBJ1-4,CASSQEGGENEKLFF,TGTGCCAGCAGCCAAGAGGGAGGGGAAAATGAAAAACTGTTTTTT
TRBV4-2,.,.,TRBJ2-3,CASSQVTGGVSPDTQYF,TGTGCCAGCAGTCAAGTAACGGGGGGCGTTAGTCCAGATACGCAGTATTTT
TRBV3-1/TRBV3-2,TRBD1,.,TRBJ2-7,CASSQGTGEREQYF,TGTGCCAGCAGCCAAGGGACAGGGGAAAGGGAGCAGTACTTC
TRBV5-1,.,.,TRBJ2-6,CASSLGGSGANVLTF,TGCGCCAGCAGCCTAGGGGGCTCTGGGGCCAACGTCCTGACTTTC
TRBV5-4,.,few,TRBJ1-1,CASSVLGGENTEAFF,TGTGCCAGCAGCGTTCTTGGAGGAGAGAACACTGAAGCTTTCTTT
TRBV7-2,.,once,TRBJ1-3,CASSLDTGSTGNTIYF,TGTGCCAGCAGCTTAGACACGGGGTCTACTGGAAACACCATATATTTT
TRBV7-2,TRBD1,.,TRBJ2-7,CASSVGQGAYEQYF,TGTGCCAGCAGCGTAGGACAGGGGGCCTACGAGCAGTACTTC
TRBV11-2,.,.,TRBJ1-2,CASSFGLGYGYTF,TGTGCCAGCAGCTTCGGACTGGGCTATGGCTACACCTTC
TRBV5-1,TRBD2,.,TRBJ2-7,CASSLGLAGGNEQYF,TGCGCCAGCAGCTTGGGGCTAGCGGGAGGGAACGAGCAGTACTTC
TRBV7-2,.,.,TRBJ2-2,CASSLSRMVSGELFF,TGTGCCAGCAGCTTATCGCGGATGGTTTCCGGGGAGCTGTTTTTT
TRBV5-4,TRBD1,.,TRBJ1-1,CASSGQGVGDTEAFF,TGTGCCAGCAGCGGACAGGGGGTAGGGGACACTGAAGCTTTCTTT
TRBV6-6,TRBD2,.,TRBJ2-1,CATVGTSGSHEQFF,TGTGCCACCGTCGGGACTAGCGGGAGTCATGAGCAGTTCTTC
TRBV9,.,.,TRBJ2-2,CASSVDPSSGRNTGELFF,TGTGCCAGCAGCGTAGACCCCTCCAGCGGGCGGAACACCGGGGAGCTGTTTTTT
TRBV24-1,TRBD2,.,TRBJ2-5,CATSDPGRGDQTQYF,TGTGCCACCAGTGACCCGGGACGGGGGGATCAGACCCAGTACTTC
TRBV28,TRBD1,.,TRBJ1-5,CASRDRGRGLFVGNQPQHF,TGTGCCAGCAGGGACAGGGGAAGGGGATTATTCGTGGGCAATCAGCCCCAGCATTTT
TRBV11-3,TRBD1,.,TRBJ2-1,CASSPQGALYNEQFF,TGTGCCAGCAGCCCGCAGGGGGCCCTCTACAATGAGCAGTTCTTC
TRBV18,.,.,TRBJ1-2,CASSPAGATNYGYTF,TGTGCCAGCTCTCCCGCGGGGGCAACTAACTATGGCTACACCTTC
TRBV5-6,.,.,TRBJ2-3,CASSFTDSTDTQYF,TGTGCCAGCAGCTTTACGGACTCCACAGATACGCAGTATTTT
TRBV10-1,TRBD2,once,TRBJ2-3,CASSGGASGELYTQYF,TGCGCCAGCAGTGGGGGGGCTAGCGGGGAACTGTATACGCAGTATTTT
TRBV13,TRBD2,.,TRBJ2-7,CASSLAGAGGPSYEQYF,TGTGCCAGCAGCTTAGCAGGGGCGGGGGGGCCGTCCTACGAGCAGTACTTC
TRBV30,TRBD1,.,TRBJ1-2,CAFTRDRGTYGYTF,TGTGCCTTCACCCGGGACAGGGGGACCTATGGCTACACCTTC
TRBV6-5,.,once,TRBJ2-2,CASTPRDSNTGELFF,TGTGCCAGCACCCCCCGGGATTCGAACACCGGGGAGCTGTTTTTT
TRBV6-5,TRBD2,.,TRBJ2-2,CASSYSPGGTGELFF,TGTGCCAGCAGTTACTCGCCGGGAGGCACCGGGGAGCTGTTTTTT
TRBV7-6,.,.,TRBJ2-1,CASSLVGGGAYEQFF,TGTGCCAGCAGCTTAGTAGGTGGGGGGGCCTATGAGCAGTTCTTC
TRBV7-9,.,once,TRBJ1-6,CASSSGEGGNSPLHF,TGTGCCAGCAGCTCGGGAGAGGGAGGTAATTCACCCCTCCACTTT
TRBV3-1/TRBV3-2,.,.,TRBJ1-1,CASSRWDTAMNTEAFF,TGTGCCAGCAGCCGGTGGGACACTGCTATGAACACTGAAGCTTTCTTT
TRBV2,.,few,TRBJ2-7,CASSVRVATYEQYF,TGTGCCAGCAGTGTTCGCGTCGCTACCTACGAGCAGTACTTC
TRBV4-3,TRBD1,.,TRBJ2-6,CASSQDFRQGADSGANVLTF,TGCGCCAGCAGCCAAGACTTCAGACAGGGGGCTGACTCTGGGGCCAACGTCCTGACTTTC
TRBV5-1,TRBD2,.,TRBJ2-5,CASSELAGGLETQYF,TGCGCCAGCAGCGAACTAGCGGGGGGGCTCGAGACCCAGTACTTC
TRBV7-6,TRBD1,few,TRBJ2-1,CASSSQTGGPAEQFF,TGTGCCAGCAGCTCCCAGACAGGGGGCCCTGCTGAGCAGTTCTTC
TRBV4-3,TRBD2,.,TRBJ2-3,CASSQIRTSRDTQYF,TGCGCCAGCAGCCAAATTCGGACTAGCCGAGATACGCAGTATTTT
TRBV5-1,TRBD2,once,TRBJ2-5,CASSLRGGGETQYF,TGCGCCAGCAGCTTACGGGGCGGGGGAGAGACCCAGTACTTC
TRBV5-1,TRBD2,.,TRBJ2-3,CASSRELTSTNTQYF,TGCGCCAGCAGCCGCGAACTGACTAGCACTAATACGCAGTATTTT
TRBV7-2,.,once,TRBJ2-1,CASSFTWSSYNEQFF,TGTGCCAGCAGCTTTACTTGGAGCTCCTACAATGAGCAGTTCTTC
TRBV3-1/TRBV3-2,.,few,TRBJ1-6,CASSQDGQSPLHF,TGTGCCAGCAGCCAAGATGGCCAATCACCCCTCCACTTT
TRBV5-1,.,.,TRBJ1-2,CASSLTQGDYGYTF,TGCGCCAGCAGCTTGACACAGGGAGACTATGGCTACACCTTC
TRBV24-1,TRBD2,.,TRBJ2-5,CATGRTSGVWETQYF,TGTGCCACGGGCAGGACTAGCGGGGTTTGGGAGACCCAGTACTTC
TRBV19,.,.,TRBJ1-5,CATTSLGVGSNQPQHF,TGTGCCACCACATCCCTCGGGGTTGGTAGCAATCAGCCCCAGCATTTT
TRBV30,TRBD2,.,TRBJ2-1,CAWSAGTSGVYEQFF,TGTGCCTGGAGTGCCGGGACTAGCGGAGTCTATGAGCAGTTCTTC
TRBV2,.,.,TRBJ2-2,CASRRQNANTGELFF,TGTGCCAGCAGAAGACAAAACGCGAACACCGGGGAGCTGTTTTTT
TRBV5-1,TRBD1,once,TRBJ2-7,CASSSDRDEQYF,TGCGCCAGCAGCTCGGACAGGGATGAGCAGTACTTC
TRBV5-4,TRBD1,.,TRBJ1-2,CASSPDRGISYGYTF,TGTGCCAGCAGCCCTGACAGGGGGATTAGCTATGGCTACACCTTC
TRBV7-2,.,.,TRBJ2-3,CASSLELASTDTQYF,TGTGCCAGCAGCTTAGAACTAGCTAGCACAGATACGCAGTATTTT
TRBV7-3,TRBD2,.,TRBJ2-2,CASSAGSGGRTGELFF,TGTGCCAGCAGCGCAGGCAGCGGGGGTCGCACCGGGGAGCTGTTTTTT